These T cell receptor beta chains were read from a single sample in a study of blood T cell repertoires in COVID-19. Here immunoSEQ multiplex PCR was the method, and the copy in TCRdb shows in-frame clones only, minus some. The sample records over 100,000 clones, 70% to 90% being singletons. The sequenced sample was peripheral blood. All receptors come from a woman aged 60-75 years with acute or convalescent COVID-19. Both conserved end residues are part of each CDR3. A D gene is named only where the DNA matches it firmly. A row's size may be missing; if present it is once, few, many or a size class.

length: 14
size: .
D: TRBD1
J: TRBJ1-1
V: TRBV4-3
DNA: TGCGCCAGCAGCCCTGGACAGGTATACACTGAAGCTTTCTTT
CDR3: CASSPGQVYTEAFF

length: 19
size: .
D: TRBD1
J: TRBJ1-6
V: TRBV13
DNA: TGTGCCAGCAGCCCGGAGCCGGGACAGGGGGCTGCCGGAGGGTCACCCCTCCACTTT
CDR3: CASSPEPGQGAAGGSPLHF

length: 16
size: .
D: TRBD2
J: TRBJ2-7
V: TRBV18
DNA: TGTGCCAGCACTGCCGTACTGGGACTACTTACCTACGAGCAGTACTTC
CDR3: CASTAVLGLLTYEQYF

length: 15
size: .
D: .
J: TRBJ2-1
V: TRBV6-5
DNA: TGTGCCAGCAGTTACCCGGACCTCCGTCGGGGTGAGCAGTTCTTC
CDR3: CASSYPDLRRGEQFF

length: 13
size: .
D: .
J: TRBJ2-5
V: TRBV6-5
DNA: TGTGCCAGCAATCTAGCAGGCCAAGAGACCCAGTACTTC
CDR3: CASNLAGQETQYF

length: 11
size: .
D: .
J: TRBJ2-7
V: TRBV7-9
DNA: TGTGCCAGCAGCCCCCAATACGAGCAGTACTTC
CDR3: CASSPQYEQYF

length: 13
size: .
D: .
J: TRBJ1-1
V: TRBV10-2
DNA: TGCGCCAGCAGTCGAAAGGGAGGCACTGAAGCTTTCTTT
CDR3: CASSRKGGTEAFF

length: 14
size: .
D: .
J: TRBJ2-4
V: TRBV5-1
DNA: TGCGCCAGCAGCGACCCGGGTATGAAGAACATTCAGTACTTC
CDR3: CASSDPGMKNIQYF

length: 16
size: .
D: TRBD2
J: TRBJ2-2
V: TRBV5-1
DNA: TGCGCCAGCAGCACGAGCGGGGGCCTAAACACCGGGGAGCTGTTTTTT
CDR3: CASSTSGGLNTGELFF

length: 13
size: .
D: .
J: TRBJ1-1
V: TRBV7-3
DNA: TGTGCCAGCAGCCGGAAGGGGGACACTGAAGCTTTCTTT
CDR3: CASSRKGDTEAFF

length: 12
size: .
D: .
J: TRBJ1-5
V: TRBV10-3
DNA: TGTGCCATCAGTGAGGGGGAGGAGCCCCAGCATTTT
CDR3: CAISEGEEPQHF

length: 15
size: .
D: .
J: TRBJ2-7
V: TRBV5-1
DNA: TGCGCCAGCAGTCGGACGTCGGGAGCCTCCTACGAGCAGTACTTC
CDR3: CASSRTSGASYEQYF

length: 14
size: .
D: .
J: TRBJ1-2
V: TRBV7-2
DNA: TGTGCCAGCAGCTTAGCGCGGGACGGCTATGGCTACACCTTC
CDR3: CASSLARDGYGYTF

length: 13
size: .
D: TRBD1
J: TRBJ2-1
V: TRBV11-2
DNA: TGTGCCAGCAGCTTGGACAGGACCAATGAGCAGTTCTTC
CDR3: CASSLDRTNEQFF

length: 14
size: .
D: .
J: TRBJ2-7
V: TRBV28
DNA: TGTGCCAGCAGTTTAACCCAGGGGAGCCACGAGCAGTACTTC
CDR3: CASSLTQGSHEQYF

length: 11
size: once
D: .
J: TRBJ1-6
V: TRBV30
DNA: TGTGCCTGGAGGCGGGAGGCACCCCTCCACTTT
CDR3: CAWRREAPLHF

length: 10
size: .
D: .
J: TRBJ1-2
V: TRBV29-1
DNA: TGCAGCGTTTACGGTAATGGCTACACCTTC
CDR3: CSVYGNGYTF

length: 14
size: .
D: .
J: TRBJ2-3
V: TRBV3-1/TRBV3-2
DNA: TGTGCCAGCAGCCACCACAGGGCCACAGATACGCAGTATTTT
CDR3: CASSHHRATDTQYF

length: 13
size: .
D: .
J: TRBJ2-3
V: TRBV27
DNA: TGTGCCAGCAGTAGAGGTTTTCGAGATACGCAGTATTTT
CDR3: CASSRGFRDTQYF

length: 19
size: .
D: .
J: TRBJ2-5
V: TRBV7-2
DNA: TGTGCCAGCAGCTTAGCGCTTTCAACCCGAGGGCCTCGAAAGGAGACCCAGTACTTC
CDR3: CASSLALSTRGPRKETQYF